The clone carrying this T cell receptor (beta chain) was detected ten times or more. Its target is unknown. Stated time point: persistent/refractory GD, antithyroid drugs over 5 years with positive TRAb. PBMC-derived RNA was used for the TCR library. Graves' disease diagnosis used American Thyroid Association guidelines. V lost 1 base and J 0 bases, leaving 6 bases between the germline ends. The CDR3 runs 14 residues. The data belong to a study of regulatory T cells in long-lasting Graves disease. Study-level background: Persistence in Graves' disease required over 5 years of antithyroid drugs plus positive TSH receptor antibodies. Study-wide results and caveats: Persistent disease preferred TRBV28, TRBJ1-2 and TRBJ2-5; new disease, TRBV20-1 and TRBJ2-1. Lower TCR diversity was seen in persistent Graves' patients than in newly diagnosed ones.

Arm-PCR of CDR3 regions and iRepertoire HTBI primers were used to build TCR beta libraries. TCRdb analysed the multiplex PCR reads with MiXCR anew, one entry per CDR3 protein. The sample holds about 310,000 distinct CDR3 sequences, 22% seen once. Sequencing was performed on peripheral blood mononuclear cells (PBMCs), taken when the disease was refractory, from a patient treated with antithyroid drugs. The chain is built from TRBV12-3 or TRBV12-4 and TRBJ1-2; no clear D gene. This TCR was sampled from a female donor with Graves disease. CDR3 sequence: CASSLELANYGYTF. DNA of the CDR3: TGTGCCAGCAGTTTAGAGTTAGCTAACTATGGCTACACCTTC.